These T cell receptor beta chains were read from a single sample in a study of CD8+ T cells in alopecia areata. The table came from immunoSEQ multiplex PCR; TCRdb's copy has only in-frame clones and leaves some out. The sample comprises more than 150,000 clones, approximately 50% of which are singletons, and around 10% rests with the top ten. The sequencing used CD8+ T cells sorted from blood, collected at approximately week 51, from a patient treated with tofacitinib. The receptors originated from a human donor with alopecia areata. CDR3s include the opening cysteine and the closing phenylalanine or tryptophan. The D gene is left open where the match is weak. Only some rows state a clone size, as once, few, many or a class for expanded clones.

cdr3_aa cdr3_nt j_call v_call d_call clone_size
CASSTGISREETQYF TGTGCCAGCAGCACCGGAATTAGCCGCGAAGAGACCCAGTACTTC TRBJ2-5 TRBV5-8 - -
CASSLVGGGAYEQYF TGTGCCAGCAGCTTAGTTGGCGGGGGGGCCTACGAGCAGTACTTC TRBJ2-7 TRBV7-2 TRBD2 few
CAISEEGGGSYEQYF TGTGCCATCAGTGAGGAAGGGGGGGGATCCTACGAGCAGTACTTC TRBJ2-7 TRBV10-3 - -
CAWSPNPRDRGSSYNEQFF TGTGCCTGGAGCCCCAACCCCCGGGACAGGGGAAGCTCCTACAATGAGCAGTTCTTC TRBJ2-1 TRBV30 TRBD1 -
CASSPGPSVQFF TGTGCCAGCAGCCCGGGACCTAGCGTGCAGTTCTTC TRBJ2-1 TRBV5-6 - once
CASSVRTGAAEKLFF TGTGCCAGCAGCGTACGCACAGGGGCCGCCGAAAAACTGTTTTTT TRBJ1-4 TRBV9 TRBD1 few
CASSLQLTWGEQYF TGTGCCAGCAGCTTACAGCTGACATGGGGCGAGCAGTACTTC TRBJ2-7 TRBV7-2 - -
CASSPPALPTLTEAFF TGTGCCAGCTCACCACCCGCCCTACCGACCCTCACTGAAGCTTTCTTT TRBJ1-1 TRBV27 - -
CASSQDIGGFYEQYF TGTGCCAGCAGCCAAGATATAGGGGGATTCTACGAGCAGTACTTC TRBJ2-7 TRBV4-2 - -
CASSPDSQETQYF TGTGCCAGCAGCCCCGACTCTCAAGAGACCCAGTACTTC TRBJ2-5 TRBV7-9 - -
CASSTLHDEQYF TGTGCCAGTAGTACTCTACATGACGAGCAGTACTTC TRBJ2-7 TRBV19 - -
CSALRAGELFF TGCAGCGCCCTCCGGGCCGGGGAGCTGTTTTTT TRBJ2-2 TRBV29-1 - -
CASSVSTYNEQFF TGTGCCAGCAGCGTAAGCACGTACAATGAGCAGTTCTTC TRBJ2-1 TRBV9 - -
CSVPDPTGDSYNEQFF TGCAGCGTGCCTGACCCGACGGGGGATTCCTACAATGAGCAGTTCTTC TRBJ2-1 TRBV29-1 - -
CASSADRAETQYF TGTGCCAGCAGCGCGGACAGGGCCGAGACCCAGTACTTC TRBJ2-5 TRBV7-8 TRBD1 -
CAISESQSQYF TGTGCCATCAGTGAGTCCCAGAGCCAGTACTTC TRBJ2-7 TRBV10-3 - -
CSVEGEAPSLNEQFF TGCAGCGTTGAGGGGGAGGCCCCCTCCCTAAATGAGCAGTTCTTC TRBJ2-1 TRBV29-1 - -
CASSGVRQEANYGYTF TGTGCCAGCAGTGGCGTGAGACAGGAAGCTAACTATGGCTACACCTTC TRBJ1-2 TRBV2 - -
CACRREGMNTEAFF TGTGCCTGCCGAAGGGAGGGGATGAACACTGAAGCTTTCTTT TRBJ1-1 TRBV30 - -
CASSLDPAPGANVLTF TGTGCCAGCAGCTTAGACCCGGCTCCTGGGGCCAACGTCCTGACTTTC TRBJ2-6 TRBV7-6 - -
CSVDGQGTYEQYF TGCAGCGTGGACGGACAGGGAACCTACGAGCAGTACTTC TRBJ2-7 TRBV29-1 TRBD1 -
CASSIGASKGDEQFF TGTGCCAGTAGTATCGGGGCCTCAAAAGGCGATGAGCAGTTCTTC TRBJ2-1 TRBV19 - -
CAWSKGQWNTEAFF TGTGCCTGGAGTAAGGGACAGTGGAACACTGAAGCTTTCTTT TRBJ1-1 TRBV30 TRBD1 -
CASSSTGGGQPQHF TGTGCCAGCAGCTCGACAGGGGGCGGTCAGCCCCAGCATTTT TRBJ1-5 TRBV7-2 TRBD1 -
CASSLYRYRNTEAFF TGTGCCAGCAGCTTGTACAGATATAGGAACACTGAAGCTTTCTTT TRBJ1-1 TRBV7-3 - -
CASSLWGIDQPQHF TGTGCCAGCAGCCTATGGGGAATCGATCAGCCCCAGCATTTT TRBJ1-5 TRBV5-4 - once
CASSLHSHPQGNQPQHF TGCGCCAGCAGCCTCCACTCCCACCCACAGGGGAATCAGCCCCAGCATTTT TRBJ1-5 TRBV4-1 TRBD1 -
CASSLTIRGTGELFF TGCGCCAGCAGCCTAACAATCAGGGGCACCGGGGAGCTGTTTTTT TRBJ2-2 TRBV5-1 - few
CASSLQGLNTEAFF TGTGCCAGCAGTCTACAGGGGTTGAACACTGAAGCTTTCTTT TRBJ1-1 TRBV27 TRBD1 -
CASSYSETYYGYTF TGTGCCAGCAGTTACTCGGAGACCTACTATGGCTACACCTTC TRBJ1-2 TRBV6-5 - -
CASSQDKGRTGETQYF TGCGCCAGCAGCCAAGATAAAGGCCGAACGGGGGAGACCCAGTACTTC TRBJ2-5 TRBV4-3 - -
CATSSGGSYEQYF TGTGCCACCAGTAGCGGGGGAAGCTACGAGCAGTACTTC TRBJ2-7 TRBV25-1 TRBD2 -
CSVKGGTGGTYEQYF TGCAGCGTCAAAGGTGGGACAGGGGGAACCTACGAGCAGTACTTC TRBJ2-7 TRBV29-1 TRBD1 -
CASSPLQGLYGYTF TGTGCCAGCAGCCCCTTACAGGGCCTCTATGGCTACACCTTC TRBJ1-2 TRBV6-5 - -